A single sample is the source of the 4 T cell receptor beta chains below, sequenced in a study of CD8 T cells in ankylosing spondylitis. Study-wide results and limits: Characteristic, it appeared, of ankylosing spondylitis blood was a TCR beta motif of about eight highly homologous variants.

TCRdb ran MiXCR on the 5' RACE reads and lists one entry per CDR3 protein. The sample shows about 390,000 distinct CDR3 sequences, more than 20% of them seen only once. Their cognate antigens are unknown. The sequenced sample consisted of blood, either unsorted or a sorted T cell fraction (not recorded which). The receptors stem from a male donor with ankylosing spondylitis.

This clonotype was seen a handful of times. The V and J genes are TRBV6-2 or TRBV6-3 and TRBJ2-7; TRBD1 aligns across 8 bases. This CDR3 has 15 amino acids. Per the germline V gene, CDR1 is MNHEY and CDR2 is SVGEGT. The ends lost 6 bases at V and 13 bases at J; junction bases unmatched: 20. CDR3 coding DNA: TGTGCCAGCAGCCCCACCGGGACAGGTGCTTTAAGGGATTACTTC. Translated, it gives CASSPTGTGALRDYF.

The chain has TRBV5-4 and TRBJ2-3; D remains ambiguous. The CDR3 is 14 residues long. Germline V lookup: CDR1 SGHNT, CDR2 YYREEE (reference sequence). The germline V and J ends were trimmed by 4 bases and 5 bases, with 14 bases remaining between them. CDR3 nucleotide sequence: TGTGCCAGCAGCGTCCCTGGGTATTTAGATACGCAGTATTTT. Translation: CASSVPGYLDTQYF.

There are a few counts of this clonotype. This chain connects TRBV7-2 to TRBJ2-3; 8 nucleotides line up with TRBD2. Germline trimming cut 5 bases from V and 5 bases from J; bases unmatched to any gene: 12. There are 16 residues in the CDR3. Germline-derived CDR1 and CDR2 are SGHTA and FQGNSA. The CDR3 here is CASSQLTGGPGDTQYF. CDR3 nucleotides: TGTGCCAGCAGCCAACTAACGGGAGGGCCAGGAGATACGCAGTATTTT.

The chain joins TRBV9 to TRBJ1-5; the D is unclear. CDR1 and CDR2 (germline): SGDLS, YYNGEE. V shed 0 bases and J shed 5 bases, with 12 bases lying between them. There are 15 residues in the CDR3. CDR3 loop: CASSVEDGRDQPQHF. DNA for the CDR3: TGTGCCAGCAGCGTAGAAGACGGAAGAGATCAGCCCCAGCATTTT.